These T cell receptor beta chains were read from a single sample in a study of CD8 T cells in ankylosing spondylitis. A single record per CDR3 protein comes from TCRdb applying MiXCR to the 5' RACE reads. This repertoire shows around 250,000 distinct CDR3 sequences, about a sixth found once; its top ten account for around 30%. Source material: blood, either unsorted or a sorted T cell fraction (not recorded which). The receptor source for this set is a male donor with ankylosing spondylitis or in good health (not recorded which). Each CDR3 is given with its conserved first and last residue. The order of the fields is clone size, D gene, V gene, J gene, CDR3 protein, CDR3 DNA. A D gene is named only where the DNA matches it firmly. Clone size is shown for a subset of rows, as once, few, many or a class of expanded clone.

NA	TRBD2	TRBV18	TRBJ2-3	CASSPTFGSGRTDTQYF	TGTGCCAGCTCACCGACTTTTGGTAGCGGGAGAACAGATACGCAGTATTTT
NA	NA	TRBV29-1	TRBJ2-7	CSVTSISYEQYF	TGCAGCGTGACTAGTATCTCCTACGAGCAGTACTTC
many	NA	TRBV20-1	TRBJ2-1	CSARVPGPNEQFF	TGCAGTGCTAGAGTCCCCGGTCCGAATGAGCAGTTCTTC
NA	TRBD2	TRBV5-6	TRBJ2-7	CASSLELAGYEQYF	TGTGCCAGCAGCTTGGAACTAGCGGGGTACGAGCAGTACTTC
few	NA	TRBV4-2	TRBJ2-4	CASSPDLSSNIQYF	TGTGCCAGCAGCCCCGACCTTAGCAGCAACATTCAGTACTTC
NA	NA	TRBV12-3/TRBV12-4	TRBJ2-2	CASSATFGNGELFF	TGTGCCAGCAGTGCTACCTTCGGCAACGGGGAGCTGTTTTTT
few	NA	TRBV4-1	TRBJ2-4	CASSPPLGMDIQYF	TGCGCCAGCAGCCCCCCGTTAGGAATGGACATTCAGTACTTC
few	TRBD2	TRBV27	TRBJ2-5	CASRLAGNQETQYF	TGTGCCAGCAGGCTAGCGGGAAACCAAGAGACCCAGTACTTC
few	TRBD1	TRBV10-2	TRBJ2-7	CASNPTGDSLSYEQYF	TGCGCCAGCAACCCGACAGGGGACTCTTTATCTTACGAGCAGTACTTC
NA	TRBD2	TRBV6-2/TRBV6-3	TRBJ2-1	CASKQREWDEQFF	TGTGCCAGCAAACAGCGGGAGTGGGATGAGCAGTTCTTC
few	NA	TRBV7-9	TRBJ2-1	CASSSDRARVNEQFF	TGTGCCAGCAGTTCCGACCGGGCTAGGGTTAATGAGCAGTTCTTC
few	TRBD2	TRBV5-4	TRBJ2-5	CASSLPPPGGSLQETQYF	TGTGCCAGCAGCTTGCCTCCCCCTGGCGGGAGTCTCCAAGAGACCCAGTACTTC
few	NA	TRBV29-1	TRBJ1-1	CSVAGAAMNTEAFF	TGCAGCGTCGCGGGAGCGGCTATGAACACTGAAGCTTTCTTT
few	NA	TRBV7-8	TRBJ2-1	CASSFPSSLTLYNEQFF	TGTGCCAGCAGCTTTCCGTCCAGTCTAACATTATACAATGAGCAGTTCTTC
NA	TRBD1	TRBV20-1	TRBJ2-1	CSARTGGDEQFF	TGCAGTGCTAGGACAGGGGGCGATGAGCAGTTCTTC
many	NA	TRBV12-3/TRBV12-4	TRBJ2-2	CASSPLRGMNTGELFF	TGTGCCAGCAGCCCTCTTCGGGGCATGAACACCGGGGAGCTGTTTTTT
NA	NA	TRBV4-1	TRBJ2-7	CASSPLGGRSPYEQYF	TGCGCCAGCAGCCCTCTAGGGGGGCGTTCCCCCTACGAGCAGTACTTC
NA	TRBD2	TRBV19	TRBJ2-3	CASRGLATSTDTQYF	TGTGCCAGCCGGGGACTAGCGACAAGCACAGATACGCAGTATTTT
NA	TRBD2	TRBV25-1	TRBJ2-1	CASSEYSGRAEEEDEQFF	TGTGCCAGCAGTGAATATAGCGGGAGGGCCGAGGAAGAGGATGAGCAGTTCTTC
NA	NA	TRBV24-1	TRBJ2-3	CASALRGTDTQYF	TGTGCCTCCGCCCTCAGGGGAACAGATACGCAGTATTTT
few	NA	TRBV4-2	TRBJ2-1	CASSLSAGASYNEQFF	TGTGCCAGCAGCCTCAGTGCGGGGGCCTCCTACAATGAGCAGTTCTTC
many	NA	TRBV20-1	TRBJ2-1	CSARIGRGTRAYNEQFF	TGCAGTGCTAGAATAGGGAGAGGCACCAGGGCCTACAATGAGCAGTTCTTC
few	NA	TRBV10-3	TRBJ2-3	CAISPSGGGATDTQYF	TGTGCCATCAGCCCCTCGGGTGGGGGGGCCACAGATACGCAGTATTTT
many	NA	TRBV12-3/TRBV12-4	TRBJ2-5	CASSSSTYQYF	NA
NA	TRBD2	TRBV6-2/TRBV6-3	TRBJ2-1	CASSYVAGGYNEQFF	TGTGCCAGCAGTTACGTCGCGGGAGGGTACAATGAGCAGTTCTTC
many	NA	TRBV7-9	TRBJ2-7	CASSLAYAYEQYF	TGTGCCAGCAGCTTAGCCTACGCCTACGAGCAGTACTTC
NA	NA	TRBV6-5	TRBJ2-3	CASSYLGADTQYF	TGTGCCAGCAGTTACTTAGGCGCAGATACGCAGTATTTT
many	NA	TRBV7-9	TRBJ2-7	CASSVSYEQYF	TGTGCCAGCAGTGTCTCCTACGAGCAGTACTTC
few	NA	TRBV5-1	TRBJ1-1	CASSLGGGEEAFF	TGCGCCAGCAGCTTGGGGGGGGGAGAGGAGGCTTTCTTT
many	NA	TRBV12-3/TRBV12-4	TRBJ1-5	CASGWGNQPQHF	TGTGCCAGCGGGTGGGGGAATCAGCCCCAGCATTTT
few	NA	TRBV7-9	TRBJ2-7	CASRTTNSDRPYEQYF	TGTGCCAGCAGAACCACGAATTCCGACAGGCCCTACGAGCAGTACTTC
NA	NA	TRBV7-2	TRBJ2-7	CASSLMYEQYF	TGTGCCAGCAGCTTAATGTACGAGCAGTACTTC
many	NA	TRBV4-1	TRBJ2-7	CASSPFGALEQYF	TGCGCCAGCAGCCCCTTTGGGGCCCTCGAGCAGTACTTC
NA	NA	TRBV2	TRBJ2-7	CATRRDVADSVPYEQYF	TGTGCCACCAGAAGGGACGTAGCAGATAGTGTCCCCTACGAGCAGTACTTC
NA	TRBD1	TRBV12-3/TRBV12-4	TRBJ2-3	CASSSTGQSTDTQYF	TGTGCCAGCAGTTCAACGGGACAGAGCACAGATACGCAGTATTTT
many	TRBD2	TRBV29-1	TRBJ2-7	CSALEAGGAWYEQYF	TGCAGCGCCCTAGAGGCGGGAGGGGCTTGGTACGAGCAGTACTTC
NA	NA	TRBV3-1	TRBJ2-1	CASSPKGCLSSYNEQFF	TGTGCCAGCAGCCCCAAAGGATGTCTCAGCTCCTACAATGAGCAGTTCTTC
NA	TRBD2	TRBV4-3	TRBJ2-7	CASSQDVAGSTYEQYF	TGCGCCAGCAGCCAAGATGTAGCGGGAAGTACCTACGAGCAGTACTTC
few	TRBD2	TRBV11-2	TRBJ2-7	CASSSQASGTSYEQYF	TGTGCCAGCAGCTCCCAGGCTAGCGGTACTTCCTACGAGCAGTACTTC
few	TRBD1	TRBV6-1	TRBJ2-7	CASSDRQGGSYEQYF	TGTGCCAGCAGTGATCGACAGGGGGGTTCCTACGAGCAGTACTTC
NA	TRBD2	TRBV7-2	TRBJ2-1	CASSLAPLAGLYNEQFF	TGTGCCAGCAGCTTAGCGCCGCTAGCGGGTCTTTACAATGAGCAGTTCTTC
few	NA	TRBV29-1	TRBJ1-2	CSVGWEARYGYTF	TGCAGCGTTGGCTGGGAGGCACGCTATGGCTACACCTTC
NA	NA	TRBV29-1	TRBJ2-6	CSASSGANVLTF	TGCAGCGCGTCCTCTGGGGCCAACGTCCTGACTTTC
few	TRBD1	TRBV28	TRBJ1-5	CASSQPPGQGQAQPQHF	TGTGCCAGCAGCCAGCCTCCGGGACAGGGGCAAGCTCAGCCCCAGCATTTT
few	NA	TRBV9	TRBJ2-7	CASSPGFLGEQYF	TGTGCCAGCAGCCCGGGATTCTTGGGCGAGCAGTACTTC
NA	NA	TRBV6-5	TRBJ1-5	CASSLGQNQPQHF	TGTGCCAGCAGTTTGGGCCAAAATCAGCCCCAGCATTTT
many	TRBD1	TRBV18	TRBJ2-2	CASSPGTVNTGELFF	TGTGCCAGCTCACCCGGGACAGTGAACACCGGGGAGCTGTTTTTT
NA	NA	TRBV3-1	TRBJ2-7	CASCQEGRDSYEQYF	TGTGCCAGCTGCCAAGAAGGCCGGGACTCCTACGAGCAGTACTTC
few	NA	TRBV7-9	TRBJ1-6	CASSLAFGQNSPLHF	TGTGCCAGCAGCTTAGCATTTGGACAGAATTCACCCCTCCACTTT